The clone carrying this T cell receptor (beta chain) has ten or more counts. Its matching antigen is unknown. This record comes from a study of T cell responses to AZD1222 COVID-19 vaccine. Across the study: Whether given at about 4 or about 12 weeks, second doses were pooled. Whole-study findings and limits: There were mostly white British donors and more females than males, and clonal diversity was possibly underestimated. Two AZD1222 administrations were followed by greater Spike-specific TCR breadth and depth. Targeting of unmutated variant regions was reportedly seen in nearly half of spike-specific TCRs.

V was pared by 2 bases and J by 1 base, with 12 bases between. Germline values: CDR1 LNHDA, CDR2 SQIVND (reference sequence). This CDR3 is built from 15 residues. Sequencing used immunoSEQ multiplex PCR; TCRdb keeps in-frame clones, though not all of them. The sample holds 85,000 to 130,000 clones, about 87% seen once. The V call is TRBV19, the J call TRBJ2-7, with D tentatively TRBD1 or TRBD2 (5 bases each). The sample was peripheral blood, taken on day 0 of AZD1222 vaccination. The TCR originated in an adult in good health. The CDR3 bases are TGTGCCAGTAGTATACTCCGGGGACCTTCCTACGAGCAGTACTTC. Translated, it gives CASSILRGPSYEQYF.